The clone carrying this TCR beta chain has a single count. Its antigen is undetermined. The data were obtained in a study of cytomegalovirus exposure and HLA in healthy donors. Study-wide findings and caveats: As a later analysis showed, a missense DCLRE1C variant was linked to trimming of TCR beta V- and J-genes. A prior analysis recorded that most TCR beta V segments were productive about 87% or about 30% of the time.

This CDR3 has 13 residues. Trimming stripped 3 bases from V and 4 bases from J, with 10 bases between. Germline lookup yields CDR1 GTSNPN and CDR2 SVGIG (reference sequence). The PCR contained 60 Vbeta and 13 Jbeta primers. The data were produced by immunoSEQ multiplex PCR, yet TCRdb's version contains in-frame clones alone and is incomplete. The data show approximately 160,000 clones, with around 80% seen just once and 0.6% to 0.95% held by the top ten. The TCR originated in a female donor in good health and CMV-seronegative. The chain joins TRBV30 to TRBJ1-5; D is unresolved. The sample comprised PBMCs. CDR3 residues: CAWRTRLNQPQHF. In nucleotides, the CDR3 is TGTGCCTGGAGGACGCGGTTGAATCAGCCCCAGCATTTT.